The 22 T cell receptor beta chains reported below all come from one sample, sequenced in a study of T cell repertoires in cytomegalovirus infection. Their target antigens are unknown. Using its own MiXCR run on the reads, TCRdb lists one record per CDR3 protein. The sample consists of nearly 700,000 distinct CDR3 sequences, roughly a third of them appearing once. The sample consisted of cultured PBMCs, taken from culture after CMV antigen stimulation. The receptors come from a human donor in good health (CMV status not recorded). Some clones in this sample may be carry-over from other donors' samples.

The table lists this clonotype with a count of one. The rearrangement uses TRBV28 and TRBJ2-1, with TRBD2 matching 11 bases. Germline V lookup: CDR1 MDHEN, CDR2 SYDVKM. The CDR3 sequence is 13 residues long. Trimming at V came to 9 bases and at J to 6 bases, leaving 4 bases not matched to a gene. CDR3 in DNA: TGTGCCAGTACTAGCGGGAGTTTCAATGAGCAGTTCTTC. Residues: CASTSGSFNEQFF. The variable domain in full, with the rest retrieved from reference TRBV28 and TRBJ2-1, is DVKVTQSSRYLVKRTGEKVFLECVQDMDHENMFWYRQDPGLGLRLIYFSYDVKMKEKGDIPEGYSVSREKKERFSLILESASTNQTSMYLCASTSGSFNEQFFGPGTRLTVL.

The chain carries TRBV6-5 and TRBJ2-2; TRBD2 agrees at 7 bases. The V segment lost 6 bases and the J segment 3 bases; nucleotides outside the gene matches: 7. The CDR3 is 15 amino acids. In germline, CDR1 is MNHEY, CDR2 SVGAGI. CDR3 protein: CASSRRDYHTGELFF. The CDR3 DNA sequence: TGTGCCAGCAGCCGCCGGGACTACCACACCGGGGAGCTGTTTTTT.

This clonotype was detected ten times or more. The V and J genes are TRBV7-6 and TRBJ2-7; weak D call: TRBD1 (5 bases). The CDR3 contains 14 residues. Deletions cut 4 bases from V and 1 base from J, with 11 bases between. Germline V gene lookup returns CDR1 SGHVS and CDR2 FNYEAQ. The CDR3 coding sequence is TGTGCCAGCAGCTCCCTCTCAGGGTCCTACGAGCAGTACTTC. Translated: CASSSLSGSYEQYF.

The chain combines TRBV7-9 with TRBJ1-2; maybe TRBD1 (5 bases). CDR3 size: 15 residues. Trimming left V 1 base short and J 5 bases short, with 14 bases between. The germline V gene encodes CDR1 SEHNR and CDR2 FQNEAQ (reference sequence). The CDR3, as DNA: TGTGCCAGCAGCTTAGAGTCGACAGTACCTTATGGCTACACCTTC. It codes for CASSLESTVPYGYTF.

This clonotype has at least ten counts. The CDR3 DNA reads as TGTGCCAGCAGCTTTACGGGCGGTAGCACAGATACGCAGTATTTT. It specifies CASSFTGGSTDTQYF. The chain joins TRBV7-2 to TRBJ2-3; no clear D gene. Trimming removed 3 bases at V and 0 bases at J, with 10 bases between. Germline lookup yields CDR1 SGHTA and CDR2 FQGNSA. This CDR3 has 15 amino acids. The full variable domain, with the rest looked up from reference TRBV7-2 and TRBJ2-3, is GAGVSQSPSNKVTEKGKDVELRCDPISGHTALYWYRQSLGQGLEFLIYFQGNSAPDKSGLPSDRFSAERTGGSVSTLTIQRTQQEDSAVYLCASSFTGGSTDTQYFGPGTRLTVL.

The rearrangement joins TRBV6-6 to TRBJ1-5; TRBD1 matches at 10 bases. From germline, CDR1 is MNHNY and CDR2 SVGAGI (reference sequence). The CDR3 spans 16 residues. The V and J ends lost 2 bases and 3 bases, in that order; junction bases with no gene match: 4. CDR3: CASSYTGQGHNQPQHF. The CDR3 DNA is TGTGCCAGCAGTTACACGGGACAGGGGCACAATCAGCCCCAGCATTTT.

The chain couples TRBV12-3 or TRBV12-4 to TRBJ2-3, with 8 bases fitting TRBD2. This CDR3 region has 18 residues. V dropped 3 bases and J dropped 0; count of bases not matched to a gene: 11. CDR3 nucleotide sequence: TGTGCCAGCAGTTTCGGGGCGGGGGGTTTCTCTAGCACAGATACGCAGTATTTT. Amino acids: CASSFGAGGFSSTDTQYF.

V usage is TRBV7-8 and J usage is TRBJ2-3; D may be TRBD2 (8 bases). Trimming removed 7 bases at V and 5 bases at J, with 22 bases between. The CDR3 extends over 16 amino acids. The V gene's germline CDR1 is SGHVS and CDR2 FQNEAQ. The CDR3 protein is CASIPRGRGAVDTQYF. The DNA of the CDR3 is TGTGCCAGCATACCAAGGGGGCGGGGGGCAGTAGATACGCAGTATTTT.

V gene TRBV30 combines with J gene TRBJ1-5; D is unresolved. The germline gives CDR1 GTSNPN, CDR2 SVGIG (reference sequence). CDR3 length: 13 residues. Trimming took off 0 bases at V and 5 bases at J, with 8 bases between the two ends. CDR3 sequence (DNA): TGTGCCTGGAGTGTTGTGGGCCATCAGCCCCAGCATTTT. Encoded protein: CAWSVVGHQPQHF.

V usage is TRBV11-2 and J usage is TRBJ2-1; 8 nucleotides line up with TRBD1. The germline CDR1 and CDR2 sequences are SGHAT and FQNNGV. CDR3 length: 14 amino acids. V lost 5 bases to trimming and J lost 10 bases; unmatched junction nucleotides: 10. In DNA form, the CDR3 reads TGTGCCAGCAGCCAAACCGGACAGGGTGGCGAGCAGTTCTTC. Translated: CASSQTGQGGEQFF.

The genes are TRBV6-2 or TRBV6-3 and TRBJ1-3, with 7 bases fitting TRBD1. CDR1 is MNHEY and CDR2 is SVGEGT in the germline V gene. This CDR3 region has 16 residues. V was clipped by 4 bases and J by 2 bases; unmatched bases: 8. The CDR3 sequence: CASSSRRTGAGNTIYF. The CDR3 nucleotides are TGTGCCAGCAGTTCGAGACGGACAGGCGCTGGAAACACCATATATTTT.

CDR3 sequence (DNA): TGCAGCGTACGAGCGACGGTTGGAAACACCATATATTTT. Residues: CSVRATVGNTIYF. This chain joins TRBV29-1 and TRBJ1-3, with D hard to call. CDR1 is SQVTM and CDR2 is ANQGSEA in the germline V gene. CDR3 size: 13 residues. Trimming pared 6 bases from V and 3 bases from J, leaving 12 bases between.

This clonotype was picked up a small number of times. The CDR3 DNA is TGTGCCAGCAGTATATTACAGGGTTCCTTCCCAGATACGCAGTATTTT. Amino acid sequence: CASSILQGSFPDTQYF. The J gene is TRBJ2-3, the V gene TRBV28; a possible D gene is TRBD1 (6 bases). The germline V and J ends were trimmed by 5 bases and 4 bases, with 19 bases remaining between them. Germline V gene lookup returns CDR1 MDHEN and CDR2 SYDVKM. The CDR3 extends over 16 amino acids.

The chain employs TRBV12-3 or TRBV12-4 and TRBJ1-5, with D possibly matching TRBD1 (5 bases). The CDR3 has 14 amino acids. V was trimmed by 7 bases and J by 6 bases, leaving 16 bases between them. The CDR3: CASTLRVGSQPQHF. As DNA, the CDR3 is TGTGCCAGCACCCTCAGGGTAGGGTCTCAGCCCCAGCATTTT.

In its sample, this clonotype was seen a few times. The rearrangement joins TRBV4-1 to TRBJ2-1, with 7 bases that match TRBD1. The CDR3 sequence is 16 residues long. J gave up 2 bases and V 1 base, and 5 bases lay outside the gene matches. Per the germline V gene, CDR1 is MGHRA and CDR2 is YSYEKL. CDR3 sequence: CASSQVDRVTYNEQFF. In DNA form, the CDR3 reads TGCGCCAGCAGCCAAGTTGACAGGGTGACCTACAATGAGCAGTTCTTC.

The J gene is TRBJ1-1, the V gene TRBV30; D not resolved. Trimming shortened V by 2 bases and J by 2 bases, and 9 bases separated the two germline ends. CDR1 and CDR2 from the germline V gene are GTSNPN and SVGIG (reference sequence). The CDR3 spans 13 residues. The CDR3 loop reads CAWSRSSNTEAFF. CDR3 DNA: TGTGCCTGGAGTAGGTCTTCAAACACTGAAGCTTTCTTT.

This clonotype was recorded a few times. V and J are TRBV18 and TRBJ1-1; D unresolved. Per germline, CDR1 KGHSH and CDR2 LQKENI. Between the trimmed V and J ends, which lost 0 bases and 5 bases, there was a span of 7 bases. The CDR3 consists of 13 residues. The CDR3 spells CASSPPSETEAFF. CDR3 bases: TGTGCCAGCTCACCACCGAGCGAAACTGAAGCTTTCTTT.

This clonotype appeared a few times. The chain has TRBV14 and TRBJ1-6, with TRBD1 as a possible D gene (5 bases). CDR1 SGHDN and CDR2 FVKESK come from the germline V gene. Between the trimmed V and J ends, which lost 4 bases and 12 bases, there was a span of 10 bases. There are 12 residues in the CDR3. The CDR3 DNA reads as TGTGCCAGCAGCCGCAGGGTCGAACCCCTCCACTTT. Translating gives CASSRRVEPLHF.

This chain joins TRBV7-4 and TRBJ1-1, with D possibly TRBD1 on 5 matching bases. The V and J ends lost 1 base and 4 bases respectively, with 10 bases between them. The CDR3 runs 14 residues. Germline CDR1 and CDR2: SGHVT and SQSDAQ. The CDR3 coding sequence is TGTGCCAGCAGCTTAGAAGCAGGGACCACTGAAGCTTTCTTT. The encoded protein is CASSLEAGTTEAFF.

The J gene is TRBJ1-1, the V gene TRBV2; D not resolved. The germline V and J ends were trimmed by 7 bases and 6 bases, with 18 bases remaining between them. This CDR3 comprises 14 residues. CDR1 SNHLY and CDR2 FYNNEI come from the germline V gene. CDR3 loop: CASTGLGWSPEAFF. DNA of the CDR3: TGTGCCAGCACGGGTTTGGGATGGTCCCCTGAAGCTTTCTTT.

The rearrangement uses TRBV4-3 and TRBJ2-1, with D possibly TRBD1 on 6 matching bases. The CDR3 consists of 18 residues. Trimming cost V 1 base and J 4 bases, with 20 bases left between them. Per the germline V gene, CDR1 is LGHNA and CDR2 is YSLEER. CDR3 in DNA: TGCGCCAGCAGCCAAGCCAACCTGGGGGCTCGAAATTACAATGAGCAGTTCTTC. Translating gives CASSQANLGARNYNEQFF.

There are a few counts of this clonotype. The chain uses TRBV6-2 or TRBV6-3 and TRBJ2-1; the D call may be TRBD1 or TRBD2 (5 bases each). The germline gives CDR1 MNHEY, CDR2 SVGEGT. With 7 bases removed from V and 6 bases from J, the gap between germline ends came to 16 bases. The CDR3 is made up of 14 amino acids. The CDR3 sequence: CASKPGPSRNEQFF. CDR3 DNA: TGTGCCAGCAAGCCGGGGCCCAGTCGCAATGAGCAGTTCTTC.